This is a list of T cell receptor beta chains from one sample in a study of T-cell reconstitution after alpha-beta-depleted transplantation in children. Each CDR3 protein gets one entry after TCRdb re-called the PCR reads with MiXCR. The sample shows approximately 130,000 distinct CDR3 sequences, approximately 8.7% of them seen only once. Here the sequenced sample was PBMCs, mostly from graft donor cells, taken 180 days after TCRalphabeta/CD19-depleted stem cell transplant. Receptors were obtained from a girl under three years old who had a stem cell transplant for combined immunodeficiency, so the T cells may come from the graft donor. CDR3s leave out the opening cysteine and the closing phenylalanine or tryptophan.

V gene	J gene	CDR3 length	CDR3 protein
TRBV10-3	TRBJ2-3	13	AISGRVGHTDTQY
TRBV20-1	TRBJ2-2	12	SAKEGGNTGELF
TRBV11-3	TRBJ2-7	11	ASSTGLIYEQY
TRBV12-3/TRBV12-4	TRBJ2-3	11	ASSLSNGDTQY
TRBV7-2	TRBJ1-1	14	ASSLVARGGNTEAF
TRBV30	TRBJ2-3	12	AWSQGAGADTQY
TRBV20-1	TRBJ2-1	11	SAQPQAYNEQF
TRBV20-1	TRBJ2-1	13	SASLRGPPYNEQF
TRBV5-1	TRBJ2-6	16	ASSLEYWTGFGANVLT
TRBV20-1	TRBJ1-2	12	SARTWTALYGYT
TRBV12-3/TRBV12-4	TRBJ2-5	9	ASTLRGTQY
TRBV29-1	TRBJ1-5	10	SVQDLDQPQH
TRBV7-2	TRBJ2-6	13	ASSITLSGANVLT
TRBV12-3/TRBV12-4	TRBJ2-3	11	ASSRAHTDTQY
TRBV29-1	TRBJ2-3	10	SVIHPADTQY
TRBV12-3/TRBV12-4	TRBJ2-4	9	ASGVKNIQY
TRBV16	TRBJ1-1	11	ASSQLRNTEAF
TRBV6-2/TRBV6-3	TRBJ2-3	14	ASSTTSGRAFDTQY
TRBV12-3/TRBV12-4	TRBJ1-1	9	ASSRGPEAF
TRBV4-3	TRBJ2-7	13	ASSQTPRGPYEQY